This T cell receptor beta chain was obtained from a study of blood T cell repertoires in COVID-19. Trimming at V came to 5 bases and at J to 2 bases, leaving 3 bases not matched to a gene. The CDR3 consists of 13 residues. Method: immunoSEQ multiplex PCR; TCRdb's copy keeps in-frame clones and lacks some. The table has roughly 200,000 clones, about 80% seen once. As for this clone: Other nucleotide sequences from this sample produce the same CDR3.

The sample taken for sequencing was peripheral blood. This sequence joins TRBV12-3 or TRBV12-4 and TRBJ2-7; TRBD1 aligns across 7 bases. The TCR originated in a middle-aged man with active or convalescent COVID-19. The CDR3 sequence is CASSPGQPYEQYF. CDR3 bases: TGTGCCAGCAGTCCGGGACAGCCCTACGAGCAGTACTTC.